This T cell receptor beta chain was captured in a study of T cell responses to AZD1222 COVID-19 vaccine. Study context: Second doses that came at about 4 or about 12 weeks were put together. Points from the study as a whole: In all cases, repertoires were sampled only after the peak T cell response. The donors showed a predominance of white British ancestry and of females, with possible underestimation of clonal diversity. Two AZD1222 administrations were followed by greater Spike-specific TCR breadth and depth.

On this clone: Its antigen is unidentified.

Germline-derived CDR1 and CDR2 are MNHEY and SVGAGI. This CDR3 is built from 14 residues. V lost 10 bases and J 4 bases, leaving 19 bases between the germline ends. TCRdb's copy holds only in-frame clones and misses some; the assay was immunoSEQ multiplex PCR. This sample has about 130,000 clones, with around 84% found just once. The material sequenced was peripheral blood, taken on day 0 of AZD1222 vaccination. V and J are TRBV6-5 and TRBJ1-2, with D possibly TRBD1 on 5 matching bases. The TCR was taken from an adult in good health. The CDR3 DNA sequence: TGTGCCACGTTCCGGGACGATTCTCGCTATGGCTACACCTTC. The encoded protein is CATFRDDSRYGYTF.